Listed below are T cell receptor beta chains from one sample, sequenced in a study of blood T cell repertoires in COVID-19. Profiled with immunoSEQ multiplex PCR; TCRdb holds only in-frame clones, not every one. Of just under 40,000 clones detected, 70% to 80% appear once; the ten largest clones hold 23%. Sequenced: peripheral blood. The receptors derive from a man aged 70-80 years with acute or convalescent COVID-19. CDR3s include the opening cysteine and the closing phenylalanine or tryptophan. The D gene is left open where the match is weak. Clone size, where shown, is once, few, many, or a class for clones that have expanded.

J: TRBJ1-1; V: TRBV20-1; size: few; D: NA; CDR3: CRAGQYLEAFF; DNA: TGCAGGGCCGGACAGTACCTCGAAGCTTTCTTT
J: TRBJ2-6; V: TRBV28; size: once; D: NA; CDR3: CASSSGRPGSGANVLTF; DNA: TGTGCCAGCAGTTCCGGCAGGCCCGGCTCTGGGGCCAACGTCCTGACTTTC
J: TRBJ1-6; V: TRBV27; size: NA; D: TRBD1; CDR3: CASGIDRGIYNSPLHF; DNA: TGTGCCAGCGGAATCGACAGGGGTATCTATAATTCACCCCTCCACTTT
J: TRBJ2-2; V: TRBV5-8; size: NA; D: TRBD1; CDR3: CASSPGIGQGHPNTGELFF; DNA: TGTGCCAGCAGCCCGGGTATAGGACAGGGGCACCCGAACACCGGGGAGCTGTTTTTT
J: TRBJ2-3; V: TRBV7-2; size: few; D: NA; CDR3: CASSLETSRGTQYF; DNA: TGTGCCAGCAGCTTAGAAACAAGCCGGGGTACGCAGTATTTT
J: TRBJ1-4; V: TRBV6-5; size: NA; D: NA; CDR3: CASTPQGITNEKLFF; DNA: TGTGCCAGCACCCCCCAGGGGATAACTAATGAAAAACTGTTTTTT
J: TRBJ2-3; V: TRBV24-1; size: once; D: NA; CDR3: CATAGRLSTDTQYF; DNA: TGTGCCACCGCAGGGAGGTTGAGCACAGATACGCAGTATTTT
J: TRBJ2-3; V: TRBV7-8; size: NA; D: TRBD1; CDR3: CASSARSRGSDTQYF; DNA: TGTGCCAGCAGCGCCCGCTCCAGGGGGTCCGATACGCAGTATTTT
J: TRBJ2-7; V: TRBV27; size: once; D: NA; CDR3: CASSFSTHYEQYF; DNA: TGTGCCAGCAGTTTCTCGACACACTACGAGCAGTACTTC
J: TRBJ1-1; V: TRBV18; size: NA; D: NA; CDR3: CASSYLQGNTEAFF; DNA: TGTGCCAGCTCTTACCTACAGGGGAACACTGAAGCTTTCTTT
J: TRBJ2-5; V: TRBV3-1/TRBV3-2; size: NA; D: TRBD2; CDR3: CASSPLSGSETQYF; DNA: TGTGCCAGCAGTCCCCTTAGCGGGAGTGAGACCCAGTACTTC
J: TRBJ2-7; V: TRBV6-2/TRBV6-3; size: NA; D: TRBD2; CDR3: CASSSRLAPYEQYF; DNA: TGTGCCAGCAGTTCAAGACTAGCCCCCTACGAGCAGTACTTC
J: TRBJ2-5; V: TRBV7-2; size: NA; D: NA; CDR3: CASSLGRRETQYF; DNA: TGTGCCAGCAGCCTAGGGCGGAGGGAGACCCAGTACTTC
J: TRBJ2-5; V: TRBV7-3; size: NA; D: TRBD2; CDR3: CASSPLGGTPETQYF; DNA: TGTGCCAGCAGCCCGTTGGGGGGGACGCCCGAGACCCAGTACTTC
J: TRBJ1-1; V: TRBV21-1; size: NA; D: NA; CDR3: CASSDRPGLF; DNA: TGTGCCAGCAGCGATCGGCCAGGGCTTTTT
J: TRBJ2-2; V: TRBV28; size: NA; D: TRBD1; CDR3: CASRASTGQGSSTGELFF; DNA: TGTGCCAGCAGGGCCTCGACGGGACAGGGGTCTAGCACCGGGGAGCTGTTTTTT
J: TRBJ2-1; V: TRBV6-4; size: NA; D: TRBD1; CDR3: CASSRDRAYNEQFF; DNA: TGTGCCAGCAGTAGGGACAGGGCATACAATGAGCAGTTCTTC
J: TRBJ1-4; V: TRBV18; size: NA; D: TRBD1; CDR3: CASSPGQGAGEKLFF; DNA: TGTGCCAGCTCACCCGGACAGGGGGCAGGTGAAAAACTGTTTTTT
J: TRBJ1-2; V: TRBV27; size: NA; D: TRBD1; CDR3: CASSPPGTGAYGYTF; DNA: TGTGCCAGCAGCCCCCCAGGGACAGGGGCCTATGGCTACACCTTC
J: TRBJ2-7; V: TRBV19; size: NA; D: TRBD2; CDR3: CASASGGMTYEQYF; DNA: TGTGCCAGCGCGTCGGGGGGGATGACCTACGAGCAGTACTTC
J: TRBJ2-7; V: TRBV15; size: NA; D: TRBD2; CDR3: CATSRAGGWDEQYF; DNA: TGTGCCACCAGCAGAGCGGGAGGTTGGGACGAGCAGTACTTC
J: TRBJ1-1; V: TRBV7-8; size: NA; D: TRBD1; CDR3: CASSRQGANTEAFF; DNA: TGTGCCAGCAGCCGCCAGGGGGCGAACACTGAAGCTTTCTTT
J: TRBJ1-4; V: TRBV11-2; size: NA; D: TRBD1; CDR3: CASTTGTDPKNEKLFF; DNA: TGTGCCAGCACGACCGGGACAGACCCCAAAAATGAAAAACTGTTTTTT
J: TRBJ1-2; V: TRBV19; size: once; D: NA; CDR3: CASSPGEPRGYTF; DNA: TGTGCCAGTAGCCCCGGTGAGCCCCGGGGCTACACCTTC
J: TRBJ1-2; V: TRBV5-1; size: NA; D: TRBD1; CDR3: CASSLGQGGGYTF; DNA: TGCGCCAGCAGCTTGGGACAGGGGGGAGGCTACACCTTC
J: TRBJ2-1; V: TRBV7-9; size: once; D: TRBD2; CDR3: CASSPRAGLSYNEQFF; DNA: TGTGCCAGCAGCCCAAGGGCGGGACTATCCTACAATGAGCAGTTCTTC
J: TRBJ2-2; V: TRBV27; size: NA; D: TRBD2; CDR3: CASSPRLANTGELFF; DNA: TGTGCCAGCAGTCCGCGACTAGCCAACACCGGGGAGCTGTTTTTT
J: TRBJ2-3; V: TRBV9; size: NA; D: NA; CDR3: CASSVAGAVTDTQYF; DNA: TGTGCCAGCAGCGTAGCCGGCGCGGTGACAGATACGCAGTATTTT
J: TRBJ1-2; V: TRBV10-3; size: NA; D: NA; CDR3: CAISEFAGQSTYGYTF; DNA: TGTGCCATCAGTGAGTTCGCTGGACAGAGCACCTATGGCTACACCTTC
J: TRBJ2-2; V: TRBV5-4; size: few; D: TRBD1; CDR3: CASSPLGGKNTGELFF; DNA: TGTGCCAGCAGCCCTCTAGGGGGCAAGAACACCGGGGAGCTGTTTTTT
J: TRBJ2-4; V: TRBV24-1; size: NA; D: NA; CDR3: CATSDIAGIQYF; DNA: TGTGCCACCAGTGATATTGCGGGCATTCAGTACTTC
J: TRBJ2-5; V: TRBV5-1; size: NA; D: NA; CDR3: CASSLGQGETQYF; DNA: TGCGCCAGCAGCTTGGGCCAGGGCGAGACCCAGTACTTC
J: TRBJ1-3; V: TRBV7-9; size: NA; D: NA; CDR3: CASSGPGDGNTIYF; DNA: TGTGCCAGCAGCGGACCAGGGGACGGAAACACCATATATTTT
J: TRBJ1-6; V: TRBV7-2; size: NA; D: NA; CDR3: CASSPGGGNSPLHF; DNA: TGTGCCAGCAGCCCTGGGGGGGGGAATTCACCCCTCCACTTT